Listed here are 2 T cell receptor beta chains from one sample, sequenced in a study of blood T cell repertoires in COVID-19. Some clones are missing from TCRdb's copy, which holds only in-frame ones; the method was immunoSEQ multiplex PCR. This sample yields around 230,000 clones, of which over 85% are seen a single time; less than 4% belongs to the top ten. Sequenced input: PBMCs or T cells enriched from blood (not recorded which). These receptors were obtained from a woman in her 30s with acute COVID-19.

This sequence joins TRBV27 and TRBJ1-4; TRBD1 is a possible D gene (5 bases). This CDR3 has 14 amino acids. Trimming stripped 5 bases from V and 0 bases from J, with 7 bases between. The germline gives CDR1 MNHEY, CDR2 SMNVEV (reference sequence). CDR3 nucleotides: TGTGCCAGCAGTGACAGTTCAACTAATGAAAAACTGTTTTTT. Protein product: CASSDSSTNEKLFF.

This chain uses TRBV6-4 with TRBJ1-4; no clear D. V lost 3 bases, J lost 7 bases, and 12 bases lay in between. CDR3 size: 14 residues. The germline V gene has CDR1 MRHNA and CDR2 SNTAGT. Written as DNA, the CDR3 is TGTGCCAGCAGTGAGCGGCGGGAAAGTGAAAAACTGTTTTTT. This encodes CASSERRESEKLFF.